The 6 T cell receptor beta chains reported below all come from one sample, sequenced in a study of T cells in localized non-small cell lung cancer. Method: immunoSEQ multiplex PCR; TCRdb's copy keeps in-frame clones and lacks some. The table has around 9,800 clones, about 43% seen once. Here the sequenced sample was lymph node tissue, taken before any cancer treatment. These receptors all come from a woman between 35 and 75 years old with stage I lung adenocarcinoma.

This clone was picked up a small number of times. The chain is built from TRBV11-3 and TRBJ1-1; 8 bases are a match to TRBD1. The length of the CDR3 is 15 residues. The germline V gene encodes CDR1 SGHNT and CDR2 YENEEA. V dropped 4 bases and J dropped 3; count of bases not matched to a gene: 7. This chain's CDR3 is CASSSDRVWDTEAFF. CDR3 DNA: TGTGCCAGCAGCTCGGACAGGGTTTGGGACACTGAAGCTTTCTTT.

The table lists this clone with a count of one. V and J are TRBV19 and TRBJ2-3; D is perhaps TRBD2 (5 bases). V lost 5 bases and J 2 bases, leaving 11 bases between the germline ends. This CDR3 has 14 residues. The germline V gene encodes CDR1 LNHDA and CDR2 SQIVND (reference sequence). CDR3: CASSPGYSTDTQYF. DNA of the CDR3: TGTGCCAGTAGTCCGGGGTACTCCACAGATACGCAGTATTTT. The full variable domain, completed using reference TRBV19 and TRBJ2-3, is DGGITQSPKYLFRKEGQNVTLSCEQNLNHDAMYWYRQDPGQGLRLIYYSQIVNDFQKGDIAEGYSVSREKKESFPLTVTSAQKNPTAFYLCASSPGYSTDTQYFGPGTRLTVL.

The chain uses TRBV23-1 and TRBJ2-7, with TRBD1 matching 10 bases. TRBV23-1 is known as an ORF, though its function is uncertain. V lost 4 bases, J lost 2 bases, and 11 bases stayed unmatched. The CDR3 has 17 amino acids. CDR3 region: CASSPSPRDRGAYEQYF. The CDR3 DNA reads TGCGCCAGCAGTCCATCCCCCCGGGACAGGGGCGCCTACGAGCAGTACTTC.

This clone has more than one count but fewer than ten. This chain joins TRBV25-1 and TRBJ1-1, with D perhaps TRBD1 (6 bases). This CDR3 is built from 14 residues. V was shortened by 4 bases and J by 4 bases, with 13 bases between the two germline ends. Germline CDR1 MGHDK, CDR2 SYGVNS. The CDR3: CASSAGQTSTEAFF. Written as DNA, the CDR3 is TGTGCCAGCAGTGCCGGACAGACGAGCACTGAAGCTTTCTTT.

This clone turned up a few times. The J gene is TRBJ1-5, the V gene TRBV9, with TRBD1 as a possible D gene (6 bases). Trimming removed 10 bases at V and 2 bases at J, with 10 bases between. The CDR3 is 12 amino acids. Per germline, CDR1 SGDLS and CDR2 YYNGEE. CDR3: CAPKGGNQPQHF. In nucleotides, the CDR3 is TGTGCCCCCAAGGGGGGCAATCAGCCCCAGCATTTT.

The chain's CDR3 is CASSLLGGARAEAFF. In DNA, the CDR3 is TGTGCCAGCAGTCTCCTTGGAGGGGCGAGGGCTGAAGCTTTCTTT. The chain uses TRBV14 and TRBJ1-1, with D maybe TRBD1 (5 bases). V lost 6 bases and J 6 bases, leaving 20 bases between the germline ends. Germline CDR1 reads SGHDN; CDR2 reads FVKESK. This CDR3 has 15 amino acids.